The rows below give T cell receptor beta chains drawn from one sample of a study of control samples from healthy donors and cancer patients. TCRdb keeps only in-frame clones here, not all; method: immunoSEQ multiplex PCR. The data hold 88,000 or so clones, with roughly 94% observed a single time. The sample was blood. These receptors were collected from a woman younger than 30 in good health. The CDR3 runs from the conserved cysteine through the conserved F or W.

V | length | CDR3
TRBV9 | 16 | CASSPTHGGVYNEQFF
TRBV28 | 15 | CASSESGTGGWSQYF
TRBV28 | 18 | CASSLRDPGQGPVRGYTF
TRBV27 | 15 | CASRDLTGDTDTQYF
TRBV7-3 | 13 | CASSLISSNEQFF
TRBV2 | 14 | CASSRGGAYEKLFF
TRBV2 | 14 | CASRGTGANSPLHF
TRBV6-6 | 16 | CASRPQGRPLNTEAFF
TRBV15 | 18 | CATSRVGGGALTNTEAFF
TRBV7-3 | 13 | CASSLSRDNEQFF